This is a list of T cell receptor beta chains from one sample in a study of post-analysis software for immune sequencing data. MiXCR, run by TCRdb on the PCR reads, gives a single entry per CDR3 protein. The sample has around 250,000 distinct CDR3 sequences; 30% to 45% are singletons. The sample was blood. The receptors shown here come from a girl under 18 with multiple sclerosis. The CDR3 runs from the conserved cysteine through the conserved F or W. The order of the fields is V gene, J gene, clone size, D gene, CDR3 DNA, CDR3 protein. D genes are given only for firm matches. The size entry is marked missing in some rows and otherwise reads once, few, many or a size class.

>TRBV20-1|TRBJ2-5|NA|NA
TGCAGGGCTAGAGGGGTGGAGGAGCAGTACTTC
CRARGVEEQYF
>TRBV20-1|TRBJ1-5|NA|NA
TGCAGTGCTAGGTCCCCATGGGATCAGCCCCAGCATTTT
CSARSPWDQPQHF
>TRBV7-9|TRBJ2-5|many|TRBD1
TGTGCCAGCAGCCCCCCCATCGGAGGCAGGGGGTACCAAGAGACCCAGTACTTC
CASSPPIGGRGYQETQYF
>TRBV20-1|TRBJ2-5|many|NA
TGCAGTGCCCGGGTGTCGTCAGGAGAGACCCAGTACTTC
CSARVSSGETQYF
>TRBV5-1|TRBJ2-3|many|NA
TGCGCCAGCAGCTTGGTGCAGGGGGGCGTGGATACGCAGTATTTT
CASSLVQGGVDTQYF
>TRBV27|TRBJ1-2|NA|NA
TGTGCCAGCAGTCCCCTCGCTGCGAACTATGGCTACACCTTC
CASSPLAANYGYTF
>TRBV6-4|TRBJ2-3|NA|NA
TGTGCCAGCAGTGACTCGAGTGGGGAGTACGCAGATACGCAGTATTTT
CASSDSSGEYADTQYF
>TRBV3-1|TRBJ2-7|NA|NA
TGTGCCAGCAGCCCCTCTTCAACCTACGAGCAGTACTTC
CASSPSSTYEQYF
>TRBV12-3/TRBV12-4|TRBJ2-1|many|TRBD1
TGTGCCAGCAGTTTGGCGGACAGGCCAGGCAATGAGCAGTTCTTC
CASSLADRPGNEQFF
>TRBV27|TRBJ1-2|many|TRBD1
TGTGCCAGCTCCCGTCCCGGGACAGGGGGCTACACCTTC
CASSRPGTGGYTF
>TRBV4-1|TRBJ2-7|many|TRBD2
TGCGCCAGCAGCCAAGATCTCCCTAGCGGGAGAAAATCGGGGCTCTACGAGCAGTACTTC
CASSQDLPSGRKSGLYEQYF
>TRBV6-2/TRBV6-3|TRBJ2-3|NA|TRBD2
TGTGCCAGCAGCCGAGCGGAGGGGACTAGCGGGAGAGATACGCAGTATTTT
CASSRAEGTSGRDTQYF
>TRBV25-1|TRBJ1-2|NA|NA
TGTGCCAGCAGGGAGGCCGGGGGCGGCTATGGCTACAACTTC
CASREAGGGYGYNF
>TRBV12-3/TRBV12-4|TRBJ1-2|few|TRBD1
TGTGCCAGCACCAGACAGGGGCTCGATGGCTACACCTTC
CASTRQGLDGYTF
>TRBV20-1|TRBJ2-3|many|NA
TGCAGTGCTAGAGATCTCTACGAGACTAGTCGCACAGATACGCAGTATTTT
CSARDLYETSRTDTQYF
>TRBV7-8|TRBJ2-5|many|TRBD1
TGTGCCAGCAGCTCCGGACAGGGGGCTGGGGAGACCCAGTACTTC
CASSSGQGAGETQYF
>TRBV29-1|TRBJ2-5|many|NA
TGCAGCGTTGGGAGAGGAGCAGAGACCCAGTACTTC
CSVGRGAETQYF
>TRBV28|TRBJ2-5|few|TRBD1
TGTGCCAGCAGTTGGGACTCCGGGACAGGGGGCGAATTTTTTTCGATTCAAGAGACCCAGTACTTC
CASSWDSGTGGEFFSIQETQYF
>TRBV19|TRBJ2-1|few|TRBD1
TGTGCCAGTAGAGGCACCGGGACAGGAACCGGCCTCTACCACAATGAGCAGTTCTTC
CASRGTGTGTGLYHNEQFF
>TRBV6-1|TRBJ1-5|NA|NA
TGTGCCAGCAGGTGGACAGCGGATAGCAATCAGCCCCAGCATTTT
CASRWTADSNQPQHF
>TRBV24-1|TRBJ2-5|NA|NA
TGTGCCACCAGTGGCCACTCCTCGTACAATGAGCAGTACTTC
CATSGHSSYNEQYF
>TRBV5-1|TRBJ2-3|many|TRBD2
TGCGCCAGCAGCTTGGTCGGGACTAGCGGGAGTGGAGATACGCAGTATTTT
CASSLVGTSGSGDTQYF
>TRBV12-3/TRBV12-4|TRBJ1-4|many|TRBD1
TGTGCCAGCAGTTTGACAGGGCTAGAGCTGTTTTTT
CASSLTGLELFF
>TRBV14|TRBJ2-1|once|NA
TGTGCCAGCAGCCAAGAGTGGTCGGGGGATGAGCAGTTCTTC
CASSQEWSGDEQFF
>TRBV3-1|TRBJ2-6|many|NA
TGTGCCAGCAGCCAATTGGTACGGGGTGGGGCCAACGTCCTGACTTTC
CASSQLVRGGANVLTF
>TRBV20-1|TRBJ2-7|NA|NA
TGCAGTGCCAGTTTCCCGCCCTACGAGCAGTACTTC
CSASFPPYEQYF
>TRBV5-1|TRBJ1-4|many|NA
TGCGCCAGCAGCCGAAGACCAACTAATGAAAAACTGTTTTTT
CASSRRPTNEKLFF
>TRBV4-1|TRBJ1-1|many|NA
TGCGCCAGCAGCCAAGAGGGCGGCATGCGGACTGAAGCTTTCTTT
CASSQEGGMRTEAFF
>TRBV20-1|TRBJ2-1|many|TRBD1
TGCAGTCCGGGACAGTCAGGCGACAATGAGCAGTTCTTC
CSPGQSGDNEQFF
>TRBV7-8|TRBJ1-6|many|TRBD1
TGTGCCAGCAGGTTACCGGGACAGTCACCCCTCCACTTT
CASRLPGQSPLHF
>TRBV7-3|TRBJ2-1|NA|TRBD2
TGTGCCAGCAGCCAAACGGATGGTGTAGCGGGAGTGAGGAATGAGCAGTTCTTC
CASSQTDGVAGVRNEQFF
>TRBV6-2/TRBV6-3|TRBJ1-4|many|NA
TGTGCCAGCAGTTACCAGGGGAGTAATGAAAAACTGTTTTTT
CASSYQGSNEKLFF
>TRBV29-1|TRBJ2-1|NA|NA
TGCAGCGTTGGACAGGATATTCGGCGCAATGAGCAGTTCTTC
CSVGQDIRRNEQFF
>TRBV4-1|TRBJ1-6|few|TRBD1
TGCGCCAGCAGCCAAGAGGGACAGCCCTATAGTTCACCCCTCCACTTT
CASSQEGQPYSSPLHF
>TRBV11-2|TRBJ2-1|many|NA
TGTGCCAGCAGCGGGCTACGTTACAATGAGCAGTTCTTC
CASSGLRYNEQFF
>TRBV28|TRBJ2-7|NA|NA
TGTGCCAGCAGTCTCACCAGAGGAGGGGCCAATGAGCAGTACTTC
CASSLTRGGANEQYF
>TRBV6-5|TRBJ2-5|NA|NA
TGTGCCAGCAGTTACTCGGGTGCAGAGACCCAGTACTTC
CASSYSGAETQYF
>TRBV29-1|TRBJ2-3|many|NA
TGCAGCGTTGGGCCCTCCTTGGGCACAGATACGCAGTATTTT
CSVGPSLGTDTQYF
>TRBV10-1|TRBJ2-3|NA|NA
TGCGTCAGCAAGGCTAGTGGCACAGATACGCAGTATTTT
CVSKASGTDTQYF
>TRBV10-3|TRBJ1-2|NA|NA
TGTGCCATCAGCCCGGGGCCTGACCATGGCTACACCTTC
CAISPGPDHGYTF
>TRBV27|TRBJ2-3|many|NA
TGTGCCAGCAGTTTAAAGGGGTTTGATACGCAGTATTTT
CASSLKGFDTQYF
>TRBV7-2|TRBJ2-1|many|NA
TGTGCCAGCAGCGCCGCAGGGTGGCGGGAGCAGTTCTTC
CASSAAGWREQFF
>TRBV13|TRBJ1-1|NA|NA
TGTGCCAGCAGCTTTATTAGGGAGGCTGAAGCTTTCTTT
CASSFIREAEAFF
>TRBV7-3|TRBJ2-5|few|NA
TGTGCCAGCAGCTTAATGGGGGGCGCGGAGACCCAGTACTTC
CASSLMGGAETQYF
>TRBV12-3/TRBV12-4|TRBJ2-5|many|TRBD2
TGTGCCAGCAGTCCGGGGGGACTAGCGGGAAGGGAGACCCAGTACTTC
CASSPGGLAGRETQYF
>TRBV2|TRBJ1-2|NA|NA
TGTGCCAGCAGTGACGGCGAATCCTATGGCTACACCTTC
CASSDGESYGYTF
>TRBV6-1|TRBJ1-1|NA|NA
TGTGCCACCTCAGTGGAGTTAGTGAACACTGAAGCTTTCTTT
CATSVELVNTEAFF
>TRBV28|TRBJ1-2|many|NA
TGTGCCAGCAGTTTCGGGCAGGGCGGCTATGGCTACACCTTC
CASSFGQGGYGYTF
>TRBV13|TRBJ1-1|NA|NA
TGTGCCAGCAGCTTAAGGGGCCGGACTGCTGAGGAGGCTTTCTTT
CASSLRGRTAEEAFF
>TRBV2|TRBJ1-1|NA|NA
TGTGCCAGCTTCTATGGAAGGGAGTCCACTGAAGCTTTCTTT
CASFYGRESTEAFF
>TRBV21-1|TRBJ2-1|NA|NA
TGTGCCAGCAGCAAAGGGGGACAGGGTTTCCCTAGGAGCTCCTACAATGAGCAGTTCTTC
CASSKGGQGFPRSSYNEQFF
>TRBV7-2|TRBJ2-7|NA|TRBD2
TGTGCCAGCAGCCAGCGGGGGGGCAGACACGAGCAGTACTTC
CASSQRGGRHEQYF
>TRBV5-4|TRBJ1-1|few|TRBD1
TGTGCCAGCAGCTTGGGGGTCGACAGGGACACTGAAGCTTTCTTT
CASSLGVDRDTEAFF
>TRBV4-1|TRBJ2-1|NA|TRBD1
TGCGCCAGCAGCCAAGGCGGACAGGTCTACAATGAGCAGTTCTTC
CASSQGGQVYNEQFF
>TRBV28|TRBJ2-1|many|NA
TGTGCCAGCACCCTCGAGGGACGCACCAATGAGCAGTTCTTC
CASTLEGRTNEQFF
>TRBV15|TRBJ2-1|many|NA
TGTGCCACCAGGGGGCTCGGTAAGGGGAATGAGCAGTTCTTC
CATRGLGKGNEQFF
>TRBV5-4|TRBJ2-3|once|NA
TGTGCCAGCAGCTTGGGCGTTAGCACAGATACGCAGTATTTT
CASSLGVSTDTQYF
>TRBV4-1|TRBJ2-1|many|TRBD2
TGCGCCAGCAGCCCACCGGGACTAGCGAACTACAATGAGCAGTTCTTC
CASSPPGLANYNEQFF